The 27 T cell receptor beta chains below were found in one sample sequenced in a study of blood T cell repertoires in COVID-19. Only in-frame clones appear in the TCRdb table, and some are missing; sequencing was by immunoSEQ multiplex PCR. There are tens of thousands of clones in the sample; 81% occur only once, and more than 20% lies in the top ten. Sequences were obtained from peripheral blood. These TCRs come from a man of 80 years or more with active or convalescent COVID-19.

CDR3 amino acids: CASSTSGTGTTEAFF. The CDR3 region has the DNA TGTGCCAGCAGCACATCCGGGACAGGGACCACTGAAGCTTTCTTT. The rearrangement links TRBV5-4 to TRBJ1-1; 9 bases match TRBD1. V gave up 4 bases and J gave up 4 bases; unmatched junction bases: 8. Germline V gene sequence: CDR1 SGHNT, CDR2 YYREEE (reference sequence). This CDR3 comprises 15 residues.

V usage is TRBV7-3 and J usage is TRBJ2-1; TRBD2 might be the D (8 bases). Germline values: CDR1 SGHTA, CDR2 FQGTGA. This CDR3 comprises 17 residues. Trimming took 5 bases from V and 9 from J, leaving 26 bases between them. DNA for the CDR3: TGTGCCAGCAGCCCCCGGGGACAGCGGGGGCGTCTTGGTGAGCAGTTCTTC. Protein product: CASSPRGQRGRLGEQFF.

This chain joins TRBV7-9 and TRBJ2-1; possible D gene TRBD2, 6 bases. CDR3 size: 14 residues. Germline V CDR1 and CDR2: SEHNR, FQNEAQ (reference sequence). V lost 3 bases to trimming and J lost 10 bases, with 16 bases between them. In nucleotides, the CDR3 is TGTGCCAGCAGCTTGGGACTTCCCCTCGGGGAGCAGTTCTTC. Translation gives CASSLGLPLGEQFF.

J is TRBJ2-1 and V is TRBV5-5, with D hard to call. The germline gives CDR1 SGHKS, CDR2 YYEKEE (reference sequence). The CDR3 has 15 residues. The germline V and J ends were trimmed by 0 bases and 0 bases, with 7 bases remaining between them. The CDR3 loop is CASSLDLSSYNEQFF. CDR3 DNA: TGTGCCAGCAGCTTGGACTTGTCCTCCTACAATGAGCAGTTCTTC. Based on the CDR3 plus reference TRBV5-5 and TRBJ2-1, the full variable domain is DAGVTQSPTHLIKTRGQQVTLRCSPISGHKSVSWYQQVLGQGPQFIFQYYEKEERGRGNFPDRFSARQFPNYSSELNVNALLLGDSALYLCASSLDLSSYNEQFFGPGTRLTVL.

The chain joins TRBV19 to TRBJ2-1, with 13 positions matching TRBD2. V lost 5 bases, J lost 8 bases, and 9 bases stayed unmatched. The CDR3 runs 16 residues. Per germline, CDR1 LNHDA and CDR2 SQIVND (reference sequence). The chain's CDR3 is CASSPSLAGGIYEQFF. The DNA for the CDR3 is TGTGCCAGTAGTCCCTCACTAGCGGGGGGGATTTATGAGCAGTTCTTC.

CDR3 in DNA: TGTGCCAGCAGTTTGCAGGACAGGGGGAATGGCTACACCTTC. Translated, it gives CASSLQDRGNGYTF. This sequence joins TRBV28 and TRBJ1-2; 10 bases match TRBD1. V lost 3 bases and J lost 6; bases outside the gene matches: 4. The CDR3 runs to 14 residues. The V gene's germline CDR1 is MDHEN and CDR2 SYDVKM.

The chain has TRBV5-6 and TRBJ2-2; D may be TRBD1 (5 bases). Germline CDR1 SGHDT, CDR2 YYEEEE. Trimming removed 6 bases at V and 0 bases at J, with 15 bases between. The CDR3 length is 16 residues. The CDR3 coding sequence is TGTGCCAGCACCAGGGTCGGTACCACGAACACCGGGGAGCTGTTTTTT. Translated, it gives CASTRVGTTNTGELFF.

This clone was recorded a few times. This sequence joins TRBV14 and TRBJ1-2; D is perhaps TRBD1 (5 bases). This CDR3 has 14 residues. The germline V and J ends were trimmed by 4 bases and 7 bases, with 16 bases remaining between them. Germline CDR1 reads SGHDN; CDR2 reads FVKESK. Here the CDR3 reads CASSPGTWGFGYTF. The CDR3 DNA reads TGTGCCAGCAGCCCAGGGACTTGGGGTTTTGGCTACACCTTC.

In its sample, this clone was seen a few times. V gene TRBV12-3 or TRBV12-4 combines with J gene TRBJ1-2; D is unresolved. V lost 3 bases to trimming and J lost 2 bases, with 7 bases between them. The CDR3 is made up of 13 amino acids. This chain's CDR3 is CASSLGLNYGYTF. CDR3 nucleotide sequence: TGTGCCAGCAGTTTGGGCCTAAACTATGGCTACACCTTC.

The V gene is TRBV6-5, the J gene TRBJ2-7, with a tentative D call TRBD1 (7 bases). Trimming shortened V by 0 bases and J by 3 bases, and 12 bases separated the two germline ends. Germline V gene data show CDR1 as MNHEY and CDR2 as SVGAGI. The CDR3 runs to 15 residues. CDR3 DNA sequence: TGTGCCAGCAGTTACTCGCGGGGACAGCTCTACGAGCAGTACTTC. Translating it yields CASSYSRGQLYEQYF.

The chain employs TRBV6-5 and TRBJ2-5; D is perhaps TRBD1 (6 bases). In germline, CDR1 is MNHEY, CDR2 SVGAGI. This CDR3 has 13 amino acids. V lost 6 bases, J lost 9 bases, and 17 bases lay in between. The CDR3 nucleotides read TGTGCCAGCAGGGGACAACGCGGAGCGGCCCAGTACTTC. Protein: CASRGQRGAAQYF.

The chain employs TRBV6-6 and TRBJ1-5; 7 nucleotides align to TRBD1. The germline gives CDR1 MNHNY, CDR2 SVGAGI (reference sequence). CDR3 length: 15 amino acids. V shed 6 bases and J 3 bases; nucleotides not matched to a gene: 8. In DNA form, the CDR3 reads TGTGCCAGCAGCCCGGGACAGACAGACAATCAGCCCCAGCATTTT. It yields the protein CASSPGQTDNQPQHF.

The genes are TRBV29-1 and TRBJ1-1; 8 bases map to TRBD1. The germline V gene encodes CDR1 SQVTM and CDR2 ANQGSEA. The length of the CDR3 is 14 residues. Losses at the gene ends were 7 bases for V and 0 bases for J; bases not matched to a gene: 7. CDR3 nucleotide sequence: TGCAGCGGAACAGGGGGGATTATGAACACTGAAGCTTTCTTT. Encoded protein: CSGTGGIMNTEAFF.

The genes are TRBV6-5 and TRBJ1-6, with TRBD1 matching 7 bases. The germline gives CDR1 MNHEY, CDR2 SVGAGI. With V trimmed by 6 bases and J by 6 bases, 8 bases remained unmatched. The CDR3 spans 15 residues. CDR3 region: CASRQRTGGNSPLHF. The DNA for the CDR3 is TGTGCCAGCAGGCAGAGGACAGGTGGTAATTCACCCCTCCACTTT.

This clone was detected a few times. This chain uses TRBV6-5 with TRBJ2-1, with TRBD2 matching 8 bases. J was trimmed by 9 bases and V by 0 bases; bases with no gene match: 10. The germline V gene encodes CDR1 MNHEY and CDR2 SVGAGI. The CDR3 length is 16 residues. The CDR3 region is CASSYSGLAGITEQFF. The CDR3 DNA follows: TGTGCCAGCAGTTACTCAGGGCTAGCGGGCATTACTGAGCAGTTCTTC.

This clone occurred once. The V gene is TRBV14, the J gene TRBJ2-1; no clear D gene. This CDR3 is 14 amino acids long. V gave up 3 bases and J gave up 7 bases, with 13 bases separating them. The germline gives CDR1 SGHDN, CDR2 FVKESK. CDR3 in amino acids: CASSHRSPVNEQFF. The CDR3 DNA reads TGTGCCAGCAGCCATCGGAGCCCGGTGAATGAGCAGTTCTTC.

This clone was detected a few times. CDR3 sequence: CASSQAGVAKTQYF. CDR3 bases: TGTGCCAGCAGCCAAGCAGGGGTGGCAAAGACCCAGTACTTC. The chain has TRBV14 and TRBJ2-5; TRBD1 might be the D (6 bases). Trimming removed 1 base from V and 6 bases from J, with 12 bases in between. CDR3 length equals 14 residues. Germline CDR1 SGHDN, CDR2 FVKESK.

This chain joins TRBV6-5 and TRBJ2-2; TRBD1 matches 7 bases. The CDR3 consists of 15 residues. Germline CDR1 MNHEY, CDR2 SVGAGI. The V and J ends lost 2 bases and 7 bases, in that order; junction bases with no gene match: 7. The CDR3, as DNA: TGTGCCAGCAGTTACCCGGGACAGTCTAACGGGGAGCTGTTTTTT. Its protein product is CASSYPGQSNGELFF.

This chain uses TRBV2 with TRBJ2-3, with a tentative D call TRBD2 (5 bases). The CDR3 is 19 residues long. Germline V gene sequence: CDR1 SNHLY, CDR2 FYNNEI. Trimming stripped 2 bases from V and 2 bases from J, with 23 bases between. CDR3 DNA: TGTGCCAGCAGTGAAATACGGGGTCCTAAGAGTTTCGCCACAGATACGCAGTATTTT. Amino acids: CASSEIRGPKSFATDTQYF.

The chain recombines TRBV18 with TRBJ2-3; a weak D match, TRBD1 (6 bases). Germline assignment: CDR1 KGHSH and CDR2 LQKENI. The CDR3 extends over 20 amino acids. V dropped 1 base and J dropped 0 bases, with 23 bases sitting between them. CDR3: CASSPRLDGSGQGSTDTQYF. The CDR3 DNA follows: TGTGCCAGCTCACCACGTCTTGACGGGTCGGGTCAGGGGAGCACAGATACGCAGTATTTT.

The chain has TRBV5-1 and TRBJ2-1; a weak D match, TRBD1 (6 bases). Deletions cut 0 bases from V and 3 bases from J, with 16 bases between. Germline V lookup: CDR1 SGHRS, CDR2 YFSETQ. This CDR3 region has 17 residues. The CDR3 sequence: CASSLGLGASVYNEQFF. The DNA of the CDR3 is TGCGCCAGCAGCTTGGGTTTGGGGGCATCGGTCTACAATGAGCAGTTCTTC.

This clone is a singleton in its sample. This chain joins TRBV7-8 and TRBJ1-1; 10 bases are shared with TRBD1. V lost 5 bases and J lost 7; bases outside the gene matches: 10. The CDR3 runs to 15 residues. The germline CDR1 and CDR2 sequences are SGHVS and FQNEAQ. CDR3 bases: TGTGCCAGCAGCCCAACCGACAGGGGGCGGGGTGAAGCTTTCTTT. Translated, it gives CASSPTDRGRGEAFF. Full variable domain (missing parts from reference TRBV7-8 and TRBJ1-1): GAGVSQSPRYKVAKRGQDVALRCDPISGHVSLFWYQQALGQGPEFLTYFQNEAQLDKSGLPSDRFFAERPEGSVSTLKIQRTQQEDSAVYLCASSPTDRGRGEAFFGQGTRLTVV.

The chain employs TRBV7-8 and TRBJ2-1, with D perhaps matching TRBD1 (6 bases). CDR1 is SGHVS, CDR2 FQNEAQ, per germline. Trimming pared 6 bases from V and 4 bases from J, leaving 10 bases between. The CDR3 runs to 13 residues. The CDR3 loop is CASRSGQYNEQFF. CDR3 sequence (DNA): TGTGCCAGCAGATCTGGACAGTACAATGAGCAGTTCTTC.

This chain joins TRBV28 and TRBJ1-6; D call uncertain. The germline CDR1 and CDR2 sequences are MDHEN and SYDVKM. V dropped 6 bases and J dropped 7 bases, with 16 bases sitting between them. CDR3 size: 15 residues. The CDR3 DNA reads TGTGCCAGCAGCCCCCCCCTGGGCGGGAATTCACCCCTCCACTTT. Protein sequence: CASSPPLGGNSPLHF.

The rearrangement joins TRBV2 to TRBJ2-7; TRBD2 matches at 14 bases. The length of the CDR3 is 17 residues. CDR1 and CDR2 from the germline V gene are SNHLY and FYNNEI. Germline trimming cut 2 bases from V and 4 bases from J; bases unmatched to any gene: 7. Written as DNA, the CDR3 is TGTGCCAGCAGTGAACCGACTAGCGGGGGGGCAGGGTACGAGCAGTACTTC. Translation gives CASSEPTSGGAGYEQYF.

The chain links TRBV6-4 to TRBJ1-6, with 10 nucleotides matching TRBD1. Germline CDR1 reads MRHNA; CDR2 reads SNTAGT. Germline trimming cut 3 bases from V and 7 bases from J; bases unmatched to any gene: 6. The CDR3 is 16 residues long. CDR3 sequence: CASSDRPGQGNSPLHF. In DNA, the CDR3 is TGTGCCAGCAGTGATCGCCCGGGACAGGGGAATTCACCCCTCCACTTT.

The chain uses TRBV30 and TRBJ2-7; 10 bases align to TRBD2. Germline values: CDR1 GTSNPN, CDR2 SVGIG (reference sequence). The CDR3 consists of 13 residues. V shed 5 bases, J shed 5 bases, and the junction held 6 bases outside the gene matches. CDR3 sequence (DNA): TGTGCCTGGGAGCGGGGGGGGATAAACGAGCAGTACTTC. Translated, it gives CAWERGGINEQYF.